The clone carrying this TCR beta chain was counted only a few times. Its antigen is unknown. Looked up from germline, CDR1 is SGHRS and CDR2 is YFSETQ. This CDR3 spans 16 amino acids. The draw of peripheral blood yielded ten milliliters from each donor. Per individual sample, total RNA of at least 5.5 micrograms was extracted. These data originate in a study of blood T cells in healthy people across ages. Study-wide results and limits: Higher diversity and more naive CD4+ cells were features of long-lived donors, compared to aged donors.

Combining a sample-barcoded 5' primer with a J-beta primer mix, a second PCR ran for about 6 to 12 cycles. Tagging of each cDNA molecule was performed by a template-switch adaptor with 12 random nucleotides. TCRdb analysed the 5' RACE reads with MiXCR anew, one entry per CDR3 protein. The sample yields approximately 780,000 distinct CDR3 sequences, roughly 26% seen once. This sample was also put to use in a study of T cells of mothers and their children.

The specimen was blood. The V and J genes are TRBV5-1 and TRBJ2-5; D call uncertain. Matching the DNA end better, TRBJ2-7 makes the J call doubtful. This clonotype was obtained from a boy younger than 18 in good health. The CDR3 reads CASSLVGRWESYEQYF. The CDR3 region has the DNA TGCGCCAGCAGCTTGGTGGGCCGTTGGGAATCCTACGAGCAGTACTTC.